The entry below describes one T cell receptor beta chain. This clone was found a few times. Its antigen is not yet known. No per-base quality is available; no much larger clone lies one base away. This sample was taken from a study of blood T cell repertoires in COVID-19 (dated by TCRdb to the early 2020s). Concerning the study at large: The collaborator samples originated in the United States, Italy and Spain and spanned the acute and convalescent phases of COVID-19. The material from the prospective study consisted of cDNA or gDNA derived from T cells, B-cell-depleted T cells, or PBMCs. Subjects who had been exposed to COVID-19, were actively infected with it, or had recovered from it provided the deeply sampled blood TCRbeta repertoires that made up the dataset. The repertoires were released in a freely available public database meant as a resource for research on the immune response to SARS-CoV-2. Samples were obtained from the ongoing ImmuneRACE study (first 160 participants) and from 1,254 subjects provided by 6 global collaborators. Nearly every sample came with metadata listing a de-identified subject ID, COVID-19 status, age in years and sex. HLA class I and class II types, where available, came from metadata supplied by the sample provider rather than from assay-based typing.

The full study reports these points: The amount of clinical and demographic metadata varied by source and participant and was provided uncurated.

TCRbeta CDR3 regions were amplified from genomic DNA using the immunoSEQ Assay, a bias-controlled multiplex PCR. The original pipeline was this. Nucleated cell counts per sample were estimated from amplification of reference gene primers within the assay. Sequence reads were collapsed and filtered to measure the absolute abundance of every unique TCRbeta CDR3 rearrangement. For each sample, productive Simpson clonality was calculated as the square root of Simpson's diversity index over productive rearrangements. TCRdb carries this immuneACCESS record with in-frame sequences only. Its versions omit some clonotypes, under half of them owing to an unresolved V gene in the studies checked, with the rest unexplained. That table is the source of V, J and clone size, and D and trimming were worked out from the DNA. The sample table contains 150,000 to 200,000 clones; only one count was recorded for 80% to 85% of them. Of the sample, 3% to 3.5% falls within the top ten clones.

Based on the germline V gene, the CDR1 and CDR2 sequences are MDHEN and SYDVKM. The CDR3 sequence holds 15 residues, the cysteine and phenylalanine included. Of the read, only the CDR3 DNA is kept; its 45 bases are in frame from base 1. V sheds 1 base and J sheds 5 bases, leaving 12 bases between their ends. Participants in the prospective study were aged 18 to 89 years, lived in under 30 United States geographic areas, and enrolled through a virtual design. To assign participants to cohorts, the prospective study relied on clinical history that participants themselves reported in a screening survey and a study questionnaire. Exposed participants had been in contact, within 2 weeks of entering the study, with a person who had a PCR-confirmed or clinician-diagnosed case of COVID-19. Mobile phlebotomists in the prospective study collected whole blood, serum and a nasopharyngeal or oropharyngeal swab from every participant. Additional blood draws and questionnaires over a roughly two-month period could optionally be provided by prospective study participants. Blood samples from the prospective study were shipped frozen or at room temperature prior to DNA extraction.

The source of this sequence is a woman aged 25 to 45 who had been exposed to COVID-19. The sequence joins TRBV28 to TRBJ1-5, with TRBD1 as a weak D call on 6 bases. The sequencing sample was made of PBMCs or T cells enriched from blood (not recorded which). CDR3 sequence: CASSLSRGGYQPQHF. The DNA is TGTGCCAGCAGTTTATCAAGGGGGGGCTATCAGCCCCAGCATTTT.